The entry below gives a single T cell receptor (beta chain) sequence along with its context. Its antigen is not known. These data originate in a study of somatic mutations in cytotoxic T cells in rheumatoid arthritis. Study-level information: Collection of patient blood (30 ml EDTA) took place right after diagnosis, before any treatment.

Per the study methods: Matching published virus-specific TCRB sequences was rare for patient CD8+ clones that were larger than 1%. TCRdb's copy holds only in-frame clones and misses some; the assay was immunoSEQ multiplex PCR. D and trimming come from the DNA, and the V and J calls and clone size come from that table. The table shows 14,000 or so clones, with more than 60% occurring only once. Regarding the study as a whole: Exceedance of 20% of CD8+ cells by the largest CD8+ clone occurred in about an eighth of the roughly 60 patients.

Per the germline V gene, CDR1 is ENHRY and CDR2 is SYGVKD. Trimming took off 8 bases at V and 2 bases at J, with 22 bases between the two ends. The CDR3 sequence is 17 residues long. The chain links TRBV10-3 to TRBJ2-4; a weak D match, TRBD2 (6 bases). This TCR derives from an adult with rheumatoid arthritis. Specimen: CD8+ T cells sorted from blood. CDR3 sequence reads: CAIGSGPEEGTKNIQYF. As DNA, the CDR3 is TGTGCCATCGGAAGCGGACCCGAGGAGGGGACCAAAAACATTCAGTACTTC.